The sample holds a few counts of the clone carrying this TCR beta chain. This specimen belongs to a study of T cells in Graves' hyperthyroidism and ophthalmopathy. The PBMCs were taken from roughly 10 ml of fresh peripheral blood. V shed 2 bases and J shed 1 base, with 18 bases lying between them. This CDR3 is 18 amino acids long. The germline gives CDR1 LNHDA, CDR2 SQIVND (reference sequence). The CDR3 regions of TCR beta were amplified from RNA transcripts. First-round RT-PCR targeting the TCR CDR3 was performed with the HTBI primer set. TCRdb used MiXCR to reprocess the multiplex PCR reads, holding one entry per CDR3 protein. Of about 400,000 distinct CDR3 sequences listed, roughly an eighth are singletons.

The receptor comes from a woman under 30 with Graves' hyperthyroidism. This sequence joins TRBV19 and TRBJ1-5; D unresolved. Sequenced material: blood. The CDR3 sequence is CASSIRAEEEGSNQPQHF. In DNA, the CDR3 is TGTGCCAGTAGTATAAGGGCCGAGGAGGAGGGAAGCAATCAGCCCCAGCATTTT.